The subject of this entry is one T cell receptor (beta chain). The antigen remains undetermined. The sample comes from a study of cytomegalovirus exposure and HLA in healthy donors. The V end was cut by 0 bases, the J end by 2 bases, with 12 bases between. The length of the CDR3 is 16 residues. CDR1 is SGHRS and CDR2 is YFSETQ in the germline V gene. Study findings and constraints: Presence/absence comparisons presumed near-even sequencing depth among donors. Some highly shared sequence variants likely arose as a pipeline artifact.

The PCR was carried out with 60 Vbeta primers and 13 Jbeta primers. Sequencing used immunoSEQ multiplex PCR; TCRdb keeps in-frame clones, though not all of them. The sample contains 150,000 to 180,000 clones, 74% of which appear only once. The specimen was PBMCs. The source is a young man in good health and CMV-seronegative. J is TRBJ1-3 and V is TRBV5-1; no firm D call. CDR3 in DNA: TGCGCCAGCAGCTTGGATGGAGGCATTGCTGGAAACACCATATATTTT. This codes for CASSLDGGIAGNTIYF.